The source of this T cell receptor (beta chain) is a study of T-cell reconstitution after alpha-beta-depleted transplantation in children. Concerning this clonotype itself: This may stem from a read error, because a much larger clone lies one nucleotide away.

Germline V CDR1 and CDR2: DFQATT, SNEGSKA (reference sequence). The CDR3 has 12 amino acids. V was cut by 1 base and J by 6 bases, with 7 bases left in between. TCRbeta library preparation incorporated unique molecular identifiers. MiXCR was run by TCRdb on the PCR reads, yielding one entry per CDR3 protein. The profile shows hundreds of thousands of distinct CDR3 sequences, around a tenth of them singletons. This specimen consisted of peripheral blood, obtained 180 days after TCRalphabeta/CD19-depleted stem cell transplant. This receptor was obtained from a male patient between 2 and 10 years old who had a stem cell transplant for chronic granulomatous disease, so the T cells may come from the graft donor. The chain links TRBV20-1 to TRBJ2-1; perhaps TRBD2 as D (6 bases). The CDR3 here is CSARATSNEQFF. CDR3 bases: TGCAGTGCTAGAGCGACTAGCAATGAGCAGTTCTTC.